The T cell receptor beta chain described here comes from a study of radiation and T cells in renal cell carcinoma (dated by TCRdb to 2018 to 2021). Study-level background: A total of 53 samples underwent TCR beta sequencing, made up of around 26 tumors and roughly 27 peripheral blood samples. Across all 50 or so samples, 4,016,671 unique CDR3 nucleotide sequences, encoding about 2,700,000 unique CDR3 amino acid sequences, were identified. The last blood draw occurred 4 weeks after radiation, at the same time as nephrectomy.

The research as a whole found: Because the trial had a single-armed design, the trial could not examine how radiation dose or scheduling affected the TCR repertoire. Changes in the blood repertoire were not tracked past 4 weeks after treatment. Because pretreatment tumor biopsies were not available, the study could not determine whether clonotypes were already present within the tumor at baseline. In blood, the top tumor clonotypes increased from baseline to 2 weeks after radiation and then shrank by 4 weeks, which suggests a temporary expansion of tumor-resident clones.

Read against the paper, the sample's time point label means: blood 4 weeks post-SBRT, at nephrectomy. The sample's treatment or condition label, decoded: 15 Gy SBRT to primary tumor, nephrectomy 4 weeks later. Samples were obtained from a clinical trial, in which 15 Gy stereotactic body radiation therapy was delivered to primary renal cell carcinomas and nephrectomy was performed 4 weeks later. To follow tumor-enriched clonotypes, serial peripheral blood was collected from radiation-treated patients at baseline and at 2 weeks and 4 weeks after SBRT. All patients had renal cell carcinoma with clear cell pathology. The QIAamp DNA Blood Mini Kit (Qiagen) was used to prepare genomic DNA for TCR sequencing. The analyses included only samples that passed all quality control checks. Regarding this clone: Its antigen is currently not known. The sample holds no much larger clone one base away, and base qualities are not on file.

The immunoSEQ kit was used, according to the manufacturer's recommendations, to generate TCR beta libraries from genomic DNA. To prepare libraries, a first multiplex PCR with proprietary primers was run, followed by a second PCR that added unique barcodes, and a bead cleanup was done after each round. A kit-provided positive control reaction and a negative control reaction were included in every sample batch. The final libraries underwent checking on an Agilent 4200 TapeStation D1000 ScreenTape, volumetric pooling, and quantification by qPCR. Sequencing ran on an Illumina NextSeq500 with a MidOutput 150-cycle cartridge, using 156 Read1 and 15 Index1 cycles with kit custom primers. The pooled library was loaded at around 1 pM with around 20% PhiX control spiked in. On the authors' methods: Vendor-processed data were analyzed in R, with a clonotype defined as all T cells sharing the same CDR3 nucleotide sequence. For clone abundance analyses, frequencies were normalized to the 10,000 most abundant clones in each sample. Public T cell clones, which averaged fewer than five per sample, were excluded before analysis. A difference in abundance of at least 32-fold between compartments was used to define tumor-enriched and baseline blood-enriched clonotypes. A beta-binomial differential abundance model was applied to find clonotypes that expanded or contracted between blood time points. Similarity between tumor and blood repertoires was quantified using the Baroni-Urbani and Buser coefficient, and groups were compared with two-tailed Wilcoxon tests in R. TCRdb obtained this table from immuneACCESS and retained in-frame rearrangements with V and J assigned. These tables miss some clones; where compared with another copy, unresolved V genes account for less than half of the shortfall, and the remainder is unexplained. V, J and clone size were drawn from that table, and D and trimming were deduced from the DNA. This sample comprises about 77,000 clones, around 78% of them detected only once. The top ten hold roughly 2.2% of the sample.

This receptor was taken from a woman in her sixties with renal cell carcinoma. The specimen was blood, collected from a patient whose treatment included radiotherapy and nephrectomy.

The nucleotides are TGCGCCAGCAGTCAATCTCCGGACAGGGGCCAAACTGATATGAACACTGAAGCTTTCTTT. Protein translation: CASSQSPDRGQTDMNTEAFF. The chain couples TRBV23-1 to TRBJ1-1, and TRBD1 aligns with 9 junction nucleotides. TRBV23-1 is an open reading frame whose function is uncertain. From its cysteine to its phenylalanine, the CDR3 spans 20 amino acids. Kept here is only the CDR3 DNA, which spans 60 bases and is read in frame from base 1. V has 0 bases trimmed and J has 0 bases trimmed; junction bases matching no gene number 14.